Listed here is a single T cell receptor (beta chain). The donors, healthy adults who were HIV-negative, had experienced no recent acute infections or vaccinations. Germline CDR1 reads SGHRS; CDR2 reads YFSETQ. The CDR3 is 15 amino acids. After removal of 3 bases from V and 6 bases from J, the junction contained 10 bases not matched to a gene. The authors' processing: In the immunoSEQ data, sequences were junction-only and lacked quality scores, so filtering differed. TCRdb's copy holds only in-frame clones and misses some; the assay was immunoSEQ multiplex PCR. That table supplies the V and J calls and clone size; D and trimming were determined from the DNA. The data contain approximately 110,000 clones, 67% of them singletons. The record originates from a study of shared clonotypes between healthy human individuals.

Material: memory CD8+ T cells sorted from blood. The sample's subset: CD45RO+ cells pooled with CCR7-negative TemRA cells. This receptor was taken from a woman aged 25 to 39 in good health. This chain joins TRBV5-1 and TRBJ2-7; TRBD1 agrees at 9 bases. In DNA form, the CDR3 reads TGCGCCAGCAGCTCGAACAGGGGGCTTCTACCCGAGCAGTACTTC. Its translation is CASSSNRGLLPEQYF.